The clone carrying this T cell receptor (beta chain) has a count of ten or more. The antigen remains undetermined. Genomic DNA, the template, was used for profiling of the TCR beta VDJ and CDR3. TCRdb called the reads again in MiXCR, with one record for every CDR3 protein. Of hundreds of thousands of distinct CDR3 sequences detected, around 72% appear once; the ten largest clones hold 3% to 5%. These data originate in a study of CD8+CD57+ T cells in acquired aplastic anemia. Study summary: Each DNA sample taken from sorted CD4+ and CD8+ cells came to approximately 3 ug on average. Study-wide results and caveats: Controls and patients did not differ significantly in CD8+ Simpson's diversity.

CDR3 length: 14 amino acids. V gave up 2 bases and J gave up 9 bases, with 11 bases separating them. The germline gives CDR1 SGHVS, CDR2 FNYEAQ. V usage is TRBV7-6 and J usage is TRBJ1-6, with D unclear. Sequencing was performed on sorted CD4+, CD8+, or CD8+CD57+ T cells (not recorded which) from PBMCs. This TCR came from a human donor in good health, serving as a control. CDR3 sequence reads: CASSLLGRASPLHF. CDR3 DNA: TGTGCCAGCAGCTTACTGGGGAGGGCTTCACCCCTCCACTTT.